These T cell receptor beta chains were read from a single sample in a study of blood T cell repertoires in COVID-19. TCRdb's table, derived via immunoSEQ multiplex PCR, lists solely in-frame clones and lacks some. Among some 160,000 clones listed, about four fifths were seen once. Source material: peripheral blood. These receptors were obtained from a man between 70 and 80 years old who had recovered from COVID-19. Each CDR3 is given with its conserved first and last residue.

v_call,cdr3_length,cdr3_aa
TRBV11-2,14,CASSAQGVGTEAFF
TRBV3-1/TRBV3-2,16,CASSQGAGVATGELFF
TRBV6-6,15,CASSFPDGSNYGYTF
TRBV6-1,15,CASSETGTGDQPQHF
TRBV6-6,15,CASRRGTRDYNEQFF
TRBV28,15,CASSGGSQGTGELFF
TRBV7-8,13,CASSGRVVTEAFF
TRBV5-8,17,CASSLAGTSGSRETQYF
TRBV2,18,CASSSPGTGESRSQPQHF
TRBV10-2,12,CASCTGNTEAFF
TRBV5-8,16,CASSWGGLADPYEQYF
TRBV5-1,13,CASSLPGSGELFF
TRBV3-1/TRBV3-2,15,CASSSSGTGYNEQFF
TRBV5-4,15,CASRPGTSGDLAQYF
TRBV28,14,CASSLGGNLNEQFF
TRBV6-5,14,CASSQGQKEETQYF
TRBV10-2,14,CASKRTDFGYEQYF
TRBV5-1,17,CASSSGGDFYSGNTIYF
TRBV28,15,CASSFPRGLSYEQYF
TRBV19,15,CASSDSGRALGELFF
TRBV2,15,CAAQSSSSGANVLTF
TRBV5-1,16,CASSFGQASSGNTIYF
TRBV7-9,11,CASNEGYEQYF
TRBV5-5,14,CASSWGLSSYEQYF
TRBV3-1/TRBV3-2,14,CASSQDLGRDGYTF
TRBV10-1,13,CASSADRYNEQFF
TRBV6-2/TRBV6-3,16,CASSLGLAGGRDEQFF
TRBV19,15,CASSISDRSNEKLFF
TRBV7-9,10,CASSRDEQFF
TRBV19,15,CASSIILAGGNEQFF
TRBV6-5,15,CASSYSRQANYGYTF
TRBV28,13,CASSLGEKETQYF